These 25 T cell receptor beta chains originate from one sample sequenced in a study of cytomegalovirus exposure and HLA in healthy donors. Using immunoSEQ multiplex PCR, the repertoire was profiled, and TCRdb retains in-frame clones only, with some absent. The sample lists about 260,000 clones; less than 95% were seen once. The sequenced sample consisted of PBMCs. These receptors were taken from a woman aged 25 to 39 in good health and CMV-seronegative.

This chain joins TRBV28 and TRBJ1-1, with no clear D. V was pared by 4 bases and J by 1 base, with 7 bases between. This CDR3 has 13 amino acids. Germline loops: CDR1 MDHEN, CDR2 SYDVKM. CDR3 loop: CASSSGPNTEAFF. The CDR3 region has the DNA TGTGCCAGCAGTTCAGGACCGAACACTGAAGCTTTCTTT.

This clone was detected once. The chain recombines TRBV11-1 with TRBJ2-1, with TRBD2 matching over 9 bases. The J segment lost 1 base and the V segment lost 2 bases, leaving 0 bases of the junction unmatched. Germline CDR1 SGHAT, CDR2 FQDESV (reference sequence). The CDR3 extends over 15 amino acids. The CDR3 DNA reads as TGTGCCAGCAGCTTACTAGCGGGGTCCTACAATGAGCAGTTCTTC. Translating it yields CASSLLAGSYNEQFF.

The chain combines TRBV19 with TRBJ1-5; D is uncertain. The CDR3 is 15 residues long. Germline CDR1 is LNHDA and CDR2 is SQIVND (reference sequence). Trimming shortened V by 3 bases and J by 2 bases, and 11 bases separated the two germline ends. The CDR3 is CASSMVGLGNQPQHF. The CDR3 nucleotides are TGTGCCAGTAGTATGGTGGGGTTGGGCAATCAGCCCCAGCATTTT.

The genes are TRBV27 and TRBJ1-4, with TRBD1 matching over 9 bases. Germline V CDR1 and CDR2: MNHEY, SMNVEV (reference sequence). This CDR3 comprises 13 residues. The V and J ends lost 4 bases and 7 bases, in that order; junction bases with no gene match: 1. CDR3 in DNA: TGTGCCAGCAGTTACAGGGGGCGTGAAAAACTGTTTTTT. This translates into CASSYRGREKLFF.

The chain combines TRBV7-2 with TRBJ2-2; the D is unclear. The CDR3 is 15 residues long. Trimming stripped 1 base from V and 0 bases from J, with 6 bases between. Germline V CDR1 and CDR2: SGHTA, FQGNSA. CDR3 bases: TGTGCCAGCAGCTTAGGGCTCTCGAACACCGGGGAGCTGTTTTTT. It yields the protein CASSLGLSNTGELFF.

This clone showed up just once. The chain carries TRBV28 and TRBJ2-2, with D unclear. There are 11 residues in the CDR3. V dropped 2 bases and J dropped 10 bases, with 5 bases sitting between them. Per germline, CDR1 MDHEN and CDR2 SYDVKM. For the CDR3, the DNA is TGTGCCAGCAGTTTAGGGGTGGAGCTGTTTTTT. This encodes CASSLGVELFF.

J is TRBJ1-1 and V is TRBV20-1; D is undetermined. Trimming pared 5 bases from V and 6 bases from J, leaving 10 bases between. Germline lookup yields CDR1 DFQATT and CDR2 SNEGSKA (reference sequence). This CDR3 is 11 amino acids long. The CDR3 DNA reads TGCAGTGCTCTCAGAGACGCTGAAGCTTTCTTT. Amino acid sequence: CSALRDAEAFF.

The chain combines TRBV5-1 with TRBJ2-2; D is unresolved. Looked up from germline, CDR1 is SGHRS and CDR2 is YFSETQ. The CDR3 covers 12 residues. V shed 9 bases and J shed 4 bases, with 10 bases lying between them. The CDR3, as DNA: TGCGCCATCAACACCGGCACCGGGGAGCTGTTTTTT. Translation gives CAINTGTGELFF. Together with reference TRBV5-1 and TRBJ2-2, the CDR3 gives the full variable domain: KAGVTQTPRYLIKTRGQQVTLSCSPISGHRSVSWYQQTPGQGLQFLFEYFSETQRNKGNFPGRFSGRQFSNSRSEMNVSTLELGDSALYLCAINTGTGELFFGEGSRLTVL.

The rearrangement links TRBV28 to TRBJ2-1; D is perhaps TRBD2 (5 bases). Trimming took 5 bases from V and 3 from J, leaving 8 bases between them. Germline values: CDR1 MDHEN, CDR2 SYDVKM. This CDR3 has 13 amino acids. The CDR3: CASSSGRYNEQFF. The CDR3 coding sequence is TGTGCCAGCAGTAGCGGACGCTACAATGAGCAGTTCTTC.

This chain links TRBV27 with TRBJ2-7, with TRBD1 matching 9 bases. The V gene's germline CDR1 is MNHEY and CDR2 SMNVEV (reference sequence). V lost 3 bases, J lost 6 bases, and 3 bases stayed unmatched. The CDR3 length is 13 residues. The CDR3 region is CASSFPGQGEQYF. DNA of the CDR3: TGTGCCAGCAGTTTCCCGGGACAGGGCGAGCAGTACTTC.

The rearrangement uses TRBV4-3 and TRBJ2-2; 7 bases line up with TRBD1. The CDR3 spans 17 residues. The V gene's germline CDR1 is LGHNA and CDR2 YSLEER. V lost 1 base, J lost 7 bases, and 12 bases stayed unmatched. The CDR3 loop reads CASSQVGQGVGIGELFF. DNA of the CDR3: TGCGCCAGCAGCCAAGTGGGGCAGGGGGTTGGGATCGGGGAGCTGTTTTTT.

This clone showed up just once. This chain links TRBV5-1 with TRBJ2-5; no firm D call. Germline assignment: CDR1 SGHRS and CDR2 YFSETQ. The V end lost 1 base, the J end lost 1 base, and 5 bases lay between the germline ends. The CDR3 runs to 13 residues. The CDR3 spells CASSLSIQETQYF. CDR3 DNA sequence: TGCGCCAGCAGCTTGTCCATCCAAGAGACCCAGTACTTC.

V is TRBV11-2 and J is TRBJ2-7; 11 bases agree with TRBD2. The CDR3 consists of 15 residues. V gave up 0 bases and J gave up 3 bases; unmatched junction bases: 1. CDR1 is SGHAT, CDR2 FQNNGV, per germline. CDR3: CASSLETSGNYEQYF. CDR3 nucleotide sequence: TGTGCCAGCAGCTTAGAGACTAGCGGGAACTACGAGCAGTACTTC.

The chain links TRBV6-1 to TRBJ1-5; D is ambiguous. Germline CDR1 MNHNS, CDR2 SASEGT. V lost 2 bases to trimming and J lost 0 bases, with 8 bases between them. CDR3 length: 15 amino acids. The chain's CDR3 is CASSETLHSNQPQHF. Written as DNA, the CDR3 is TGTGCCAGCAGTGAAACGTTACATAGCAATCAGCCCCAGCATTTT.

The chain is built from TRBV28 and TRBJ2-1; 12 nucleotides match TRBD2. The CDR3 length is 17 residues. The V gene's germline CDR1 is MDHEN and CDR2 SYDVKM. The trim removed 6 bases at V and 6 bases at J, leaving 12 bases unmatched. CDR3 protein: CASSLYLAGGLFNEQFF. The CDR3 DNA reads TGTGCCAGCAGCCTTTATCTAGCGGGAGGGCTATTCAATGAGCAGTTCTTC.

V and J are TRBV28 and TRBJ1-5; D might be TRBD1 (5 bases). CDR3 length equals 14 residues. Trimming left V 7 bases short and J 2 bases short, with 12 bases between. Germline V gene sequence: CDR1 MDHEN, CDR2 SYDVKM. The CDR3 sequence is CASINGGGNQPQHF. Written as DNA, the CDR3 is TGTGCCAGCATCAACGGGGGAGGCAATCAGCCCCAGCATTTT.

The CDR3 loop is CASSVGVIAGSTGELFF. In DNA form, the CDR3 reads TGTGCCAGCAGCGTAGGGGTAATAGCGGGTTCCACCGGGGAGCTGTTTTTT. This chain connects TRBV9 to TRBJ2-2, with 7 nucleotides matching TRBD2. Per the germline V gene, CDR1 is SGDLS and CDR2 is YYNGEE. The CDR3 contains 17 residues. The V gene end was trimmed by 0 bases and the J gene end by 4 bases; junction bases not matched to a gene: 9. The whole variable domain, remainder taken from reference TRBV9 and TRBJ2-2, is DSGVTQTPKHLITATGQRVTLRCSPRSGDLSVYWYQQSLDQGLQFLIQYYNGEERAKGNILERFSAQQFPDLHSELNLSSLELGDSALYFCASSVGVIAGSTGELFFGEGSRLTVL.

The chain uses TRBV4-2 and TRBJ2-5; TRBD2 aligns across 7 bases. The CDR3 extends over 16 amino acids. Trimming took 0 bases from V and 1 from J; bases not matched to a gene: 5. Germline V gene data show CDR1 as LGHNA and CDR2 as YNFKEQ. The CDR3 DNA follows: TGTGCCAGCAGCCAAGAGGGGCTAGCGGTCCAAGAGACCCAGTACTTC. Translated: CASSQEGLAVQETQYF.

The table lists this clone with a few counts. J is TRBJ1-1 and V is TRBV7-9; D unresolved. V was pared by 1 base and J by 0 bases, with 6 bases between. CDR3 size: 14 residues. Germline CDR1 reads SEHNR; CDR2 reads FQNEAQ (reference sequence). The CDR3 region has the DNA TGTGCCAGCAGCTTAGTTGGGGTGAACACTGAAGCTTTCTTT. It is translated as CASSLVGVNTEAFF.

CDR3 sequence: CATSREGSGDEKLFF. The DNA for the CDR3 is TGTGCCACCAGCAGAGAGGGGAGTGGCGATGAAAAACTGTTTTTT. The V gene is TRBV15, the J gene TRBJ1-4; D remains ambiguous. V lost 0 bases to trimming and J lost 6 bases, with 11 bases between them. Germline V gene lookup returns CDR1 LNHNV and CDR2 YYDKDF (reference sequence). The CDR3 contains 15 residues.

The V call is TRBV5-1, the J call TRBJ2-7; TRBD2 aligns across 12 bases. Germline values: CDR1 SGHRS, CDR2 YFSETQ. V shed 5 bases and J 5 bases; nucleotides not matched to a gene: 5. The CDR3 loop spans 14 amino acids. This CDR3 reads CASSLAGGSHEQYF. The CDR3 region has the DNA TGCGCCAGCAGTCTAGCGGGAGGGTCCCACGAGCAGTACTTC.

The chain links TRBV25-1 to TRBJ2-4, with D tentatively TRBD1 or TRBD2 (6 bases each). The CDR3 spans 17 residues. From germline, CDR1 is MGHDK and CDR2 SYGVNS. V lost 5 bases to trimming and J lost 1 base, with 18 bases between them. This CDR3 reads CASSPIGGPRAKNIQYF. For the CDR3, the DNA is TGTGCCAGCAGTCCCATCGGGGGCCCGAGGGCCAAAAACATTCAGTACTTC.

CDR3 protein: CASRLTGNTGELFF. CDR3 in DNA: TGTGCCAGCAGACTTACAGGGAACACCGGGGAGCTGTTTTTT. The chain has TRBV28 and TRBJ2-2; D may be TRBD1 (5 bases). With 6 bases removed from V and 1 base from J, the gap between germline ends came to 9 bases. This CDR3 contains 14 residues. Germline V gives CDR1 MDHEN, CDR2 SYDVKM.

This rearrangement joins TRBV4-1 to TRBJ2-7; D unclear. CDR3 size: 16 residues. The V gene's germline CDR1 is MGHRA and CDR2 YSYEKL. With 0 bases removed from V and 0 bases from J, the gap between germline ends came to 12 bases. This chain's CDR3 is CASSQEMVGPSYEQYF. Written as DNA, the CDR3 is TGCGCCAGCAGCCAAGAGATGGTAGGGCCCTCCTACGAGCAGTACTTC.

The table lists this clone with a count of one. As DNA, the CDR3 is TGTGCCAGCAACCAGGTTAGCGGGAGGGCCAATGAGCAGTTCTTC. Amino acid sequence: CASNQVSGRANEQFF. J is TRBJ2-1 and V is TRBV7-2, with 11 bases matching TRBD2. In germline, CDR1 is SGHTA, CDR2 FQGNSA. V lost 7 bases to trimming and J lost 6 bases; unmatched junction nucleotides: 8. The CDR3 contains 15 residues. Full variable domain (remainder filled in from reference TRBV7-2 and TRBJ2-1): GAGVSQSPSNKVTEKGKDVELRCDPISGHTALYWYRQSLGQGLEFLIYFQGNSAPDKSGLPSDRFSAERTGGSVSTLTIQRTQQEDSAVYLCASNQVSGRANEQFFGPGTRLTVL.